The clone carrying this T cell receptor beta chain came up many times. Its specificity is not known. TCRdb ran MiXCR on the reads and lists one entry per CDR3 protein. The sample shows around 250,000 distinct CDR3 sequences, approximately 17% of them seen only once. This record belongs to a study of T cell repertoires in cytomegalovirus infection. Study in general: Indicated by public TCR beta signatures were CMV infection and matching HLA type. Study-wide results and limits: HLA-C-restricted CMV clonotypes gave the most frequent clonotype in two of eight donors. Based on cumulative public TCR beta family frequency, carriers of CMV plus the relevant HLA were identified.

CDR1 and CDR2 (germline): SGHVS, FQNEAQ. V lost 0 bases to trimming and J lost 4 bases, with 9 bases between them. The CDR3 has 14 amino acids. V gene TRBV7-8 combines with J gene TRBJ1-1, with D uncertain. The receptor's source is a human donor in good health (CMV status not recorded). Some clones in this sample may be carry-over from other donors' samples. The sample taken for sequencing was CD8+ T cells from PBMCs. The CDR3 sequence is CASSLASSITEAFF. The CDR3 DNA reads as TGTGCCAGCAGCTTAGCCAGTAGCATCACTGAAGCTTTCTTT.